The 4 T cell receptor beta chains listed next were all sequenced from one sample in a study of cytomegalovirus exposure and HLA in healthy donors. PCR used 60 Vbeta primers and 13 Jbeta primers. Assay used: immunoSEQ multiplex PCR; TCRdb lists only in-frame clones, some missing. The table has around 130,000 clones, 75% seen once. Source material: PBMCs. These receptors were collected from a woman in her thirties or forties in good health and CMV-seropositive.

The CDR3 protein is CAWEVTGTGEKLFF. CDR3 sequence (DNA): TGTGCCTGGGAAGTTACCGGGACAGGGGAAAAACTGTTTTTT. The V and J genes are TRBV30 and TRBJ1-4, with TRBD1 matching over 9 bases. The V gene end was trimmed by 5 bases and the J gene end by 8 bases; junction bases not matched to a gene: 9. The germline CDR1 and CDR2 sequences are GTSNPN and SVGIG (reference sequence). This CDR3 is 14 amino acids long. Variable domain in full (rest from reference TRBV30 and TRBJ1-4): SQTIHQWPATLVQPVGSPLSLECTVEGTSNPNLYWYRQAAGRGLQLLFYSVGIGQISSEVPQNLSASRPQDRQFILSSKKLLLSDSGFYLCAWEVTGTGEKLFFGSGTQLSVL.

The chain couples TRBV5-6 to TRBJ2-5; 8 bases align to TRBD1. This CDR3 is built from 15 residues. V lost 4 bases and J lost 2; bases outside the gene matches: 7. Per germline, CDR1 SGHDT and CDR2 YYEEEE. CDR3 nucleotide sequence: TGTGCCAGCAGCCTCGGACAGGGCACGCAAGAGACCCAGTACTTC. This sequence encodes CASSLGQGTQETQYF.

The CDR3 DNA reads TGCGCCAGCAGCCAAGGATTCGAGGTTTTAAACACTGAAGCTTTCTTT. It translates to CASSQGFEVLNTEAFF. The chain employs TRBV4-1 and TRBJ1-1; no definite D call. Germline V gene data show CDR1 as MGHRA and CDR2 as YSYEKL. The V and J ends lost 1 base and 2 bases respectively, with 14 bases between them. This CDR3 spans 16 amino acids.

This chain joins TRBV9 and TRBJ2-7, with D possibly being TRBD1 (6 bases). V lost 3 bases and J 2 bases, leaving 15 bases between the germline ends. The V gene's germline CDR1 is SGDLS and CDR2 YYNGEE. The CDR3 is made up of 15 amino acids. In DNA form, the CDR3 reads TGTGCCAGCAGCGCGTACCGGGACAACCCCTACGAGCAGTACTTC. Translated: CASSAYRDNPYEQYF.